One sample yielded the 14 T cell receptor beta chains listed below, sequenced in a study of blood T cell repertoires in COVID-19. Clones were read by immunoSEQ multiplex PCR, and TCRdb kept only the in-frame ones, dropping some. The repertoire includes about 210,000 clones, around 80% of them detected once, and about an eighth sits in the top ten. Sequences were obtained from peripheral blood. These receptors all stem from a woman aged 35 to 49 with acute or convalescent COVID-19.

V usage is TRBV13 and J usage is TRBJ1-1, with D unclear. The CDR3 extends over 13 amino acids. The V end was cut by 6 bases, the J end by 0 bases, with 8 bases between. Germline assignment: CDR1 PRHDT and CDR2 FYEKMQ (reference sequence). The chain's CDR3 is CASRLRLNTEAFF. In nucleotides, the CDR3 is TGTGCCAGCAGACTCCGGTTGAACACTGAAGCTTTCTTT. Full variable domain (outside the CDR3, taken from reference TRBV13 and TRBJ1-1): AAGVIQSPRHLIKEKRETATLKCYPIPRHDTVYWYQQGPGQDPQFLISFYEKMQSDKGSIPDRFSAQQFSDYHSELNMSSLELGDSALYFCASRLRLNTEAFFGQGTRLTVV.

V gene TRBV6-5 combines with J gene TRBJ1-1; D unresolved. The CDR3 loop spans 11 amino acids. Germline CDR1 reads MNHEY; CDR2 reads SVGAGI. Trimming pared 6 bases from V and 2 bases from J, leaving 4 bases between. CDR3 residues: CASRANTEAFF. Written as DNA, the CDR3 is TGTGCCAGCAGGGCAAACACTGAAGCTTTCTTT.

The chain couples TRBV27 to TRBJ2-7; 8 bases line up with TRBD1. With 5 bases clipped from V and 1 base from J, the junction kept 10 bases outside the gene matches. The CDR3 has 16 amino acids. Germline values: CDR1 MNHEY, CDR2 SMNVEV (reference sequence). In DNA, the CDR3 is TGTGCCAGCAGTCACCGAAGGACAGGGCTTTCCTACGAGCAGTACTTC. It specifies CASSHRRTGLSYEQYF.

This clone showed up just a few times. The genes are TRBV5-1 and TRBJ1-2; tentative D call: TRBD1 (6 bases). Germline loops: CDR1 SGHRS, CDR2 YFSETQ. Trimming took off 3 bases at V and 4 bases at J, with 13 bases between the two ends. The CDR3 runs to 14 residues. DNA of the CDR3: TGCGCCAGCAGCTCCGGTACAGGGACCTATGGCTACACCTTC. This encodes CASSSGTGTYGYTF.

The J gene is TRBJ2-1, the V gene TRBV10-3; D might be TRBD2 (7 bases). The CDR3 is made up of 13 amino acids. CDR1 and CDR2 from the germline V gene are ENHRY and SYGVKD. V was pared by 7 bases and J by 10 bases, with 17 bases between. The CDR3 region has the DNA TGTGCCATCACGGGACTACAAGGGGGAGAGCAGTTCTTC. Its translation is CAITGLQGGEQFF.

This clone was observed a handful of times. The chain employs TRBV5-4 and TRBJ2-7; TRBD2 aligns across 12 bases. The trim removed 2 bases at V and 0 bases at J, leaving 3 bases unmatched. CDR3 size: 16 residues. In germline, CDR1 is SGHNT, CDR2 YYREEE (reference sequence). The CDR3 loop reads CASSFTSGRSSYEQYF. The DNA for the CDR3 is TGTGCCAGCAGCTTCACTAGCGGGAGGAGCTCCTACGAGCAGTACTTC.

The CDR3 DNA reads as TGTGCCAGCTCACCGGATCGGGTGCGCGAGGGAACTGAAGCTTTCTTT. As protein: CASSPDRVREGTEAFF. V usage is TRBV18 and J usage is TRBJ1-1; D is undetermined. CDR3 size: 16 residues. Germline V gives CDR1 KGHSH, CDR2 LQKENI. Trimming shortened V by 3 bases and J by 5 bases, and 19 bases separated the two germline ends.

This clone was seen a few times. CDR3 nucleotide sequence: TGTGCCAGCGGATTGCGGGGGGAGGTTGTAACAGATACGCAGTATTTT. This sequence encodes CASGLRGEVVTDTQYF. The V call is TRBV2, the J call TRBJ2-3; 8 bases map to TRBD2. This CDR3 contains 16 residues. J gave up 3 bases and V 8 bases, and 13 bases lay outside the gene matches. CDR1 and CDR2 from the germline V gene are SNHLY and FYNNEI.

The table lists this clone with a few counts. V is TRBV27 and J is TRBJ2-2, with 7 bases lining up with TRBD1. CDR1 and CDR2 (germline): MNHEY, SMNVEV (reference sequence). Germline trimming cut 6 bases from V and 2 bases from J; bases unmatched to any gene: 9. The CDR3 runs to 16 residues. The CDR3, as DNA: TGTGCCAGCAGACCCTTCGGACAGGTTAACACCGGGGAGCTGTTTTTT. Translating it yields CASRPFGQVNTGELFF.

V gene TRBV19 combines with J gene TRBJ2-4, with TRBD2 as a possible D gene (5 bases). This CDR3 contains 15 residues. Germline V gene data show CDR1 as LNHDA and CDR2 as SQIVND (reference sequence). The V end was cut by 2 bases, the J end by 8 bases, with 16 bases between. The CDR3: CASSIPNGVPDIQYF. In nucleotides, the CDR3 is TGTGCCAGTAGTATACCCAACGGGGTCCCAGACATTCAGTACTTC.

The chain is built from TRBV6-5 and TRBJ2-1, with TRBD2 matching over 11 bases. This CDR3 contains 16 residues. V dropped 2 bases and J dropped 4; count of bases not matched to a gene: 4. Germline V CDR1 and CDR2: MNHEY, SVGAGI. Here the CDR3 DNA reads TGTGCCAGCAGTTACGAGGGACTAGCGGCATACAATGAGCAGTTCTTC. Translating it yields CASSYEGLAAYNEQFF.

The table lists this clone with a few counts. This rearrangement joins TRBV19 to TRBJ2-7; 12 nucleotides match TRBD2. V gave up 1 base and J gave up 4 bases; unmatched junction bases: 5. From germline, CDR1 is LNHDA and CDR2 SQIVND (reference sequence). The CDR3 covers 16 residues. The CDR3 DNA reads TGTGCCAGTAGTATAGGTGAGACTAGCGGGGGATACGAGCAGTACTTC. Translating it yields CASSIGETSGGYEQYF.

V and J are TRBV4-1 and TRBJ2-1, with D unclear. Germline V lookup: CDR1 MGHRA, CDR2 YSYEKL. This CDR3 has 12 amino acids. Trimming took off 0 bases at V and 10 bases at J, with 7 bases between the two ends. The chain's CDR3 is CASSQDELEQFF. CDR3 nucleotide sequence: TGCGCCAGCAGCCAAGACGAGCTAGAGCAGTTCTTC.

This chain uses TRBV19 with TRBJ1-1; TRBD1 agrees at 9 bases. Trimming at V came to 7 bases and at J to 0 bases, leaving 6 bases not matched to a gene. The germline CDR1 and CDR2 sequences are LNHDA and SQIVND (reference sequence). CDR3 length equals 15 residues. The CDR3 sequence: CASKLTGGLNTEAFF. The DNA of the CDR3 is TGTGCCAGTAAACTTACAGGGGGCCTGAACACTGAAGCTTTCTTT.